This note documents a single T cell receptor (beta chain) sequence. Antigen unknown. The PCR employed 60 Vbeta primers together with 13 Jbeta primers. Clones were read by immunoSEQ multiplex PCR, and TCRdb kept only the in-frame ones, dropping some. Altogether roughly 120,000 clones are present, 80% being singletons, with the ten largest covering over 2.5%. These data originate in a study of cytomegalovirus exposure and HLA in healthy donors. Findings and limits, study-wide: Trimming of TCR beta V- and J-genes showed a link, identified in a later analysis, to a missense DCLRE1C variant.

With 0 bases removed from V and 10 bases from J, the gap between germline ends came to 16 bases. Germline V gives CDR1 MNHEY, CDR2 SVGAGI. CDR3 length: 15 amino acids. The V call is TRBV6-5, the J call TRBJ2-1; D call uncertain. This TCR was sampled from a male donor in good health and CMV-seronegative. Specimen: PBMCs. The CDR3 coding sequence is TGTGCCAGCAGTTACTCGAGAACTACCTTTGGCGAGCAGTTCTTC. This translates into CASSYSRTTFGEQFF.